This T cell receptor (beta chain) is drawn from a study of cytomegalovirus exposure and HLA in healthy donors. Study in general: HLA-typed donors were the source of approximately 86 million unique TCRs held in an early data release. Points from the study as a whole: The majority of TCR sequences were rare, yet some public TCRs appeared in many donors.

About this clone: No antigen is known for it.

V was clipped by 0 bases and J by 7 bases; unmatched bases: 9. The CDR3 spans 16 residues. Germline CDR1 is MNHEY and CDR2 is SVGAGI. Use of 60 Vbeta and 13 Jbeta primers characterized the PCR. Produced via immunoSEQ multiplex PCR; TCRdb's table is partial and in-frame only. The sample carries over 150,000 clones, around 74% recorded once. The clonotype originates from a male donor in good health and CMV-seronegative. The chain links TRBV6-5 to TRBJ2-1, with TRBD2 identical over 7 bases. Sequenced material: PBMCs. CDR3 loop: CASSYSTGGSGNEQFF. CDR3 in DNA: TGTGCCAGCAGTTACTCGACCGGCGGGAGTGGAAATGAGCAGTTCTTC.